This TCR beta chain was obtained from a study of control samples from healthy donors and cancer patients. The CDR3 consists of 15 residues. Germline CDR1 SGHDT, CDR2 YYEEEE. Trimming removed 0 bases from V and 0 bases from J, with 10 bases in between. Measured with immunoSEQ multiplex PCR; TCRdb has only the in-frame clones, and not every one. The data contain about 120,000 clones, around 89% of them singletons. The chain joins TRBV5-6 to TRBJ2-7; TRBD1 might be the D (5 bases). This TCR was sampled from a woman between 70 and 85 years old in good health. The sample taken for sequencing was blood. The CDR3 is CASSLDDGASYEQYF. The CDR3 DNA is TGTGCCAGCAGCTTGGATGATGGGGCCTCCTACGAGCAGTACTTC.